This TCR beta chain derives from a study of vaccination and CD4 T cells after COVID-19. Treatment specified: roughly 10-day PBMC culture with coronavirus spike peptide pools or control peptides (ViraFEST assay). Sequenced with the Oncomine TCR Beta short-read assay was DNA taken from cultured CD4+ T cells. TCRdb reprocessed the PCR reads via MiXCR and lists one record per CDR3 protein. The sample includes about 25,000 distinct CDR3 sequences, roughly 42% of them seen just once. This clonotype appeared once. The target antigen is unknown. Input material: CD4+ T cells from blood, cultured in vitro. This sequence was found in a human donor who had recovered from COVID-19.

The CDR3 coding sequence is TGTGCCAGCAGGCCCCGAAGAGAAACCCAGTACTTC. This encodes CASRPRRETQYF. The J gene is TRBJ2-5, the V gene TRBV28; D ambiguous. V lost 6 bases and J 8 bases, leaving 13 bases between the germline ends. CDR3 length equals 12 residues. Per the germline V gene, CDR1 is MDHEN and CDR2 is SYDVKM. Together with reference TRBV28 and TRBJ2-5, the CDR3 gives the full variable domain: DVKVTQSSRYLVKRTGEKVFLECVQDMDHENMFWYRQDPGLGLRLIYFSYDVKMKEKGDIPEGYSVSREKKERFSLILESASTNQTSMYLCASRPRRETQYFGPGTRLLVL.